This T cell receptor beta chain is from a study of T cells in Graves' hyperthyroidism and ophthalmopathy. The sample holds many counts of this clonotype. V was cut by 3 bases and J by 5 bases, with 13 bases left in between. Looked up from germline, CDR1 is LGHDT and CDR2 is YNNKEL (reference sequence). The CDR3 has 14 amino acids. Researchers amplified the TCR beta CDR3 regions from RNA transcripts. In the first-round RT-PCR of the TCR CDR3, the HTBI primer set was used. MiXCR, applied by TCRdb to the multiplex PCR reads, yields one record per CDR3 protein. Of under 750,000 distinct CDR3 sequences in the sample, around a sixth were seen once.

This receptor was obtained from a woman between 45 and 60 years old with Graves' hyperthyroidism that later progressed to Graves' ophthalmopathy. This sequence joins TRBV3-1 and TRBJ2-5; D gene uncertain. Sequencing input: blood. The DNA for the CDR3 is TGTGCCAGCAGCCAGCAGCCCGGTCGGGAGACCCAGTACTTC. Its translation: CASSQQPGRETQYF.